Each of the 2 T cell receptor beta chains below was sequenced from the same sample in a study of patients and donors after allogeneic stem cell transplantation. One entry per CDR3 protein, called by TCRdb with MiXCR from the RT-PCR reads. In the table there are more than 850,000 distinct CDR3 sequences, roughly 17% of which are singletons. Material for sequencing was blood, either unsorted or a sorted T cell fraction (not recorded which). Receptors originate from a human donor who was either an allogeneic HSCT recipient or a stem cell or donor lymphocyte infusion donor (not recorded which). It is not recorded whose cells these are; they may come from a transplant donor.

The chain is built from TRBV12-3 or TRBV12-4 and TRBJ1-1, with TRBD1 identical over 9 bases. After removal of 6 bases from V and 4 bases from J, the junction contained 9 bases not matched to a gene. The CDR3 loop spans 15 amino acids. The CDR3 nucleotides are TGTGCCAGCAGCGCGACGGACAGGGGTGGCACTGAAGCTTTCTTT. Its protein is CASSATDRGGTEAFF.

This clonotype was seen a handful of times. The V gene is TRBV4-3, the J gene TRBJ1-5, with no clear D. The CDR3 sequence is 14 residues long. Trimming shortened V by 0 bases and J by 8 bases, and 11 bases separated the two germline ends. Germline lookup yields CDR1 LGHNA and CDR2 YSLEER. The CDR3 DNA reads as TGCGCCAGCAGCCAAGAAGGGCGAGGAGAGCCCCAGCATTTT. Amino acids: CASSQEGRGEPQHF.